This T cell receptor (beta chain) was identified during a study of vaccination effects on CD4 cells after COVID-19. Antigen-specific CD4+ T cells expanded by the ViraFEST assay with viral peptide pools were then sequenced. Cells that had been cultured for 10 days were the source of isolated CD4+ T cells. Two-dose BNT162b2 or mRNA-1273 vaccination was given to participants. Cultures received IL-2 medium that replaced half the medium on days 3 and 7. The data were produced by immunoSEQ multiplex PCR, yet TCRdb's version contains in-frame clones alone and is incomplete. The top ten clones hold 1.4% of a sample with roughly 27,000 clones, about 83% of them seen once. Study results and limitations: Healthy vaccine recipients' vaccine-induced clones were almost all SARS-CoV-2 mono-reactive.

V was cut by 4 bases and J by 0 bases, with 1 base left in between. This CDR3 is built from 11 residues. Looked up from germline, CDR1 is GTSNPN and CDR2 is SVGIG (reference sequence). This clone came up once. The antigen is undetermined. The rearrangement joins TRBV30 to TRBJ1-3, with D uncertain. The sequences come from CD4+ T cells from PBMCs cultured with HCoV-NL63 spike peptides, collected after COVID-19 vaccination. This TCR was sampled from a human donor who received a COVID-19 vaccine. Some clones in this sample may be carry-over from other donors' samples. The CDR3 reads CAWNSGNTIYF. The CDR3 DNA reads TGTGCCTGGAACTCTGGAAACACCATATATTTT.